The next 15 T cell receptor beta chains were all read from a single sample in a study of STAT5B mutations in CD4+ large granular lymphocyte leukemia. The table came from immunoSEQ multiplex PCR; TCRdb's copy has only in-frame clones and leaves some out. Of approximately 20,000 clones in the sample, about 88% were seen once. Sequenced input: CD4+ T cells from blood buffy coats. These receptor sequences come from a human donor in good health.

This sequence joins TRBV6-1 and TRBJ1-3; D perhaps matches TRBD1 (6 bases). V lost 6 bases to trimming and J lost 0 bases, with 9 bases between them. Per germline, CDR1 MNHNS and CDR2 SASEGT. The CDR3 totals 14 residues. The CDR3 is CASSDRRSGNTIYF. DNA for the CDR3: TGTGCCAGCAGCGACAGGCGCTCTGGAAACACCATATATTTT.

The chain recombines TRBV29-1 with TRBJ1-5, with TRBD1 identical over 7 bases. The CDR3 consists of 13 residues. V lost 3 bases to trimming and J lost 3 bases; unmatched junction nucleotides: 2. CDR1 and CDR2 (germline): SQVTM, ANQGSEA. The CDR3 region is CSVDTGDNQPQHF. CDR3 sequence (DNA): TGCAGCGTTGATACAGGGGACAATCAGCCCCAGCATTTT.

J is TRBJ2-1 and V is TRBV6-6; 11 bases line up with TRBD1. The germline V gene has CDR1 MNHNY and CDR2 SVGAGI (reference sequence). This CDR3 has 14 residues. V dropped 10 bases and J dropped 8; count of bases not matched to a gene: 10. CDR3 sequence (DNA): TGTGCCACCAAGAGCAGGGGACAGGGGGATGAGCAGTTCTTC. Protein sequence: CATKSRGQGDEQFF.

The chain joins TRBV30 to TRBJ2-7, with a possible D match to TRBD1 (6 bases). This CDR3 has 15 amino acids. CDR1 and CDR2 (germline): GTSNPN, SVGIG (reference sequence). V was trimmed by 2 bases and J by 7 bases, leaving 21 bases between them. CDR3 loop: CAWSLSGVRVREQYF. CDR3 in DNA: TGTGCCTGGAGTCTTTCAGGGGTCAGGGTCAGAGAGCAGTACTTC.

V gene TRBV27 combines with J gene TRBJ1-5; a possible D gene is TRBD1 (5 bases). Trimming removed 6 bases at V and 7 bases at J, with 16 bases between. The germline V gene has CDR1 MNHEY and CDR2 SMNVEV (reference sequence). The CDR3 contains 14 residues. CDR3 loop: CASSPRGDSQPQHF. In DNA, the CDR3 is TGTGCCAGCAGCCCTCGGGGGGATAGCCAGCCCCAGCATTTT.

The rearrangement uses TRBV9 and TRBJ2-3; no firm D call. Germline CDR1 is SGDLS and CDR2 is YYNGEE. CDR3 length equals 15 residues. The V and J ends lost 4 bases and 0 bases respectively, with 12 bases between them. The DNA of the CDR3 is TGTGCCAGCAGCATAAGGCCCCTTAGCACAGATACGCAGTATTTT. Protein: CASSIRPLSTDTQYF. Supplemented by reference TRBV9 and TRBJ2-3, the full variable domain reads DSGVTQTPKHLITATGQRVTLRCSPRSGDLSVYWYQQSLDQGLQFLIQYYNGEERAKGNILERFSAQQFPDLHSELNLSSLELGDSALYFCASSIRPLSTDTQYFGPGTRLTVL.

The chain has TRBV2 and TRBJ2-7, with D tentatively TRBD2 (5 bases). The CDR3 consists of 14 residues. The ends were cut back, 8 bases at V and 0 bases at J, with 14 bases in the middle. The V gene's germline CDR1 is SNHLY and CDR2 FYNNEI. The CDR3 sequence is CASRWTASSYEQYF. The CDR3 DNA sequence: TGTGCCAGCCGATGGACTGCGAGCTCCTACGAGCAGTACTTC.

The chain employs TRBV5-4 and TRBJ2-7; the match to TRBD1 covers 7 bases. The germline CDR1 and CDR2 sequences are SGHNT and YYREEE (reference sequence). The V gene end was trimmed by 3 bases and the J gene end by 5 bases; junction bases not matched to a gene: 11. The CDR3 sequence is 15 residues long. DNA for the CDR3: TGTGCCAGCAGCTCAGGGGCGACAGGGTTGGACGAGCAGTACTTC. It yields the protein CASSSGATGLDEQYF. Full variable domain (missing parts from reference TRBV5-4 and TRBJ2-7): ETGVTQSPTHLIKTRGQQVTLRCSSQSGHNTVSWYQQALGQGPQFIFQYYREEENGRGNFPPRFSGLQFPNYSSELNVNALELDDSALYLCASSSGATGLDEQYFGPGTRLTVT.

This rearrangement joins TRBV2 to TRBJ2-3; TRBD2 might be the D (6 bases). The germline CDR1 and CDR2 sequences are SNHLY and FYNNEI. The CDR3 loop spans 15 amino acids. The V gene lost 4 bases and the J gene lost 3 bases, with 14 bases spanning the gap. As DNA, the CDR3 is TGTGCCAGCAGTGGGCTTAGCGGAAGGACAGATACGCAGTATTTT. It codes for CASSGLSGRTDTQYF.

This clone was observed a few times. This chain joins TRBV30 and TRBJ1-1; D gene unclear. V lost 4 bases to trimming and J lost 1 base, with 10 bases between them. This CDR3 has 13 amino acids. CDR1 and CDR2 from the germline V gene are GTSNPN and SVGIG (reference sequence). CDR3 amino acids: CAWNRQTNTEAFF. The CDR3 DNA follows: TGTGCCTGGAATCGTCAGACGAACACTGAAGCTTTCTTT.

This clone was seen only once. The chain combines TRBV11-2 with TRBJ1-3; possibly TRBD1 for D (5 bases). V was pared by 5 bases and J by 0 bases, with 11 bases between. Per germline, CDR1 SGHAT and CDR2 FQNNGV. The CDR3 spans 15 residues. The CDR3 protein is CASSPGRFSGNTIYF. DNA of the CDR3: TGTGCCAGCAGCCCGGGACGGTTCTCTGGAAACACCATATATTTT.

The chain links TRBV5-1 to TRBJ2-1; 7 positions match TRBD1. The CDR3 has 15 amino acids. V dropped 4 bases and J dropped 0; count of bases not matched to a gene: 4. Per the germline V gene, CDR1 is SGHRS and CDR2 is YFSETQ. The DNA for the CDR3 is TGCGCCAGCAGCCGACAGGGTGACTCCTACAATGAGCAGTTCTTC. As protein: CASSRQGDSYNEQFF.

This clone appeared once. The chain's CDR3 is CASRGRTVDSNQPQHF. The CDR3 DNA reads as TGTGCCAGCAGAGGGAGGACAGTCGATAGCAATCAGCCCCAGCATTTT. This rearrangement joins TRBV2 to TRBJ1-5; TRBD1 might be the D (6 bases). CDR1 and CDR2 (germline): SNHLY, FYNNEI. V shed 6 bases and J shed 0 bases, with 15 bases lying between them. The CDR3 runs to 16 residues.

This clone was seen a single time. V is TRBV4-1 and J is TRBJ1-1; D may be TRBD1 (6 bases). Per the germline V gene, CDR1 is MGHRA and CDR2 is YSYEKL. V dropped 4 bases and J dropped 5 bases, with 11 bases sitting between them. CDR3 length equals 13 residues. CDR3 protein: CASSRGQSTEAFF. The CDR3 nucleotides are TGCGCCAGCAGCCGAGGACAGAGTACTGAAGCTTTCTTT.

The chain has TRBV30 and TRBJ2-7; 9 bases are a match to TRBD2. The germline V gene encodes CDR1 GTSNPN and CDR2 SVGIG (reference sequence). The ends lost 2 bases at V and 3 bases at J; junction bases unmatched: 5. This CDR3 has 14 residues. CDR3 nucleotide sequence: TGTGCCTGGAGTCAAGCGGGAGGCTACTACGAGCAGTACTTC. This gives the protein CAWSQAGGYYEQYF.